These 8 T cell receptor beta chains came from one sample sequenced in a study of beta chain features in type 1 diabetes (dated by TCRdb to 2016 to 2019). Libraries were prepared through the immunoSEQ multiplex PCR assay. The entire isolated RNA was reverse transcribed using the High Capacity cDNA Reverse Transcription Kit, and thus expressed TCRB transcripts were sequenced. As stored in TCRdb, this immuneACCESS dataset retains in-frame rearrangements with V and J assigned. A fraction of the clones does not appear; measured against another copy, unresolved V genes explain less than half of the discrepancy, and the remainder lacks a known reason. The sample table holds over 350,000 clones, of which more than 13% were seen once. Clones ranked in the top ten supply about 0.018% of the sample. Sample: naive CD4+ T cells from blood. The label giving this sample's cell subset or site can be read as: true naive CD4+ T cells. All receptors come from a woman aged 18-29 years in good health.

This clone was picked up a small number of times. V is TRBV7-2 and J is TRBJ2-1; 8 positions agree with TRBD2. The CDR3 is made up of 15 amino acids. Per germline, CDR1 SGHTA and CDR2 FQGNSA. V shed 3 bases, J shed 9 bases, and the junction held 10 bases outside the gene matches. CDR3 coding DNA: TGTGCCAGCAGCTTGGGGCCAGCGGGAGTTGGTGAGCAGTTCTTC. Amino acids: CASSLGPAGVGEQFF.

The chain combines TRBV25-1 with TRBJ2-1; TRBD2 might be the D (6 bases). The CDR3 consists of 16 residues. In germline, CDR1 is MGHDK, CDR2 SYGVNS. Trimming cost V 1 base and J 2 bases, with 12 bases left between them. The CDR3 spells CASSELWEVTYNEQFF. CDR3 DNA: TGTGCCAGCAGTGAATTGTGGGAGGTCACCTACAATGAGCAGTTCTTC.

This clone was seen more than once but under ten times. The gene calls are TRBV6-5 and TRBJ2-7, with 7 bases that match TRBD2. The CDR3 is 12 amino acids. V lost 5 bases to trimming and J lost 3 bases; unmatched junction nucleotides: 1. The germline gives CDR1 MNHEY, CDR2 SVGAGI. The chain's CDR3 is CASSGRDYEQYF. The CDR3 nucleotides are TGTGCCAGCAGTGGGAGGGACTACGAGCAGTACTTC.

This clone was detected a few times. The CDR3 DNA reads TGTGCCACCGACAAGGGGGTTACGGACTATGGCTACACCTTC. Residues: CATDKGVTDYGYTF. The chain employs TRBV30 and TRBJ1-2; D may be TRBD1 (6 bases). V lost 8 bases and J lost 3, with 19 bases in between. This CDR3 has 14 amino acids. Per the germline V gene, CDR1 is GTSNPN and CDR2 is SVGIG (reference sequence).

The chain has TRBV27 and TRBJ2-7, with 12 bases aligning to TRBD2. The CDR3 has 14 residues. After removal of 5 bases from V and 5 bases from J, the junction contained 4 bases not matched to a gene. CDR1 is MNHEY, CDR2 SMNVEV, per germline (reference sequence). CDR3 DNA sequence: TGTGCCAGCAGTCGGACTAGCGGGGCCCACGAGCAGTACTTC. Translation: CASSRTSGAHEQYF.

The table lists this clone with a few counts. The gene calls are TRBV7-9 and TRBJ2-5; 7 nucleotides match TRBD1. CDR1 is SEHNR and CDR2 is FQNEAQ in the germline V gene (reference sequence). The CDR3 contains 16 residues. Trimming removed 6 bases from V and 2 bases from J; junction bases left unmatched: 12. The DNA for the CDR3 is TGTGCCAGCAGTTCTCCCTACGGGACAGCACAAGAGACCCAGTACTTC. Its protein product is CASSSPYGTAQETQYF. Combining the CDR3 with reference TRBV7-9 and TRBJ2-5 gives the whole variable domain DTGVSQNPRHKITKRGQNVTFRCDPISEHNRLYWYRQTLGQGPEFLTYFQNEAQLEKSRLLSDRFSAERPKGSFSTLEIQRTEQGDSAMYLCASSSPYGTAQETQYFGPGTRLLVL.

The table lists this clone with a few counts. The rearrangement links TRBV5-6 to TRBJ2-2, with TRBD1 identical over 7 bases. The V segment lost 5 bases and the J segment 5 bases; nucleotides outside the gene matches: 9. The length of the CDR3 is 15 residues. The germline V gene encodes CDR1 SGHDT and CDR2 YYEEEE. The CDR3 reads CASSPDRVVTGELFF. The DNA of the CDR3 is TGTGCCAGCAGTCCTGACAGGGTGGTGACCGGGGAGCTGTTTTTT. The entire variable domain, with the rest obtained from reference TRBV5-6 and TRBJ2-2, is as follows: DAGVTQSPTHLIKTRGQQVTLRCSPKSGHDTVSWYQQALGQGPQFIFQYYEEEERQRGNFPDRFSGHQFPNYSSELNVNALLLGDSALYLCASSPDRVVTGELFFGEGSRLTVL.

The rearrangement uses TRBV28 and TRBJ1-5; D remains ambiguous. Looked up from germline, CDR1 is MDHEN and CDR2 is SYDVKM. The CDR3 loop spans 15 amino acids. The ends were cut back, 6 bases at V and 0 bases at J, with 12 bases in the middle. CDR3 DNA: TGTGCCAGCAGGGCCTCAACGATTAGCAATCAGCCCCAGCATTTT. Protein product: CASRASTISNQPQHF.